These 29 T cell receptor beta chains came from one sample sequenced in a study of long-term antiretroviral therapy in people with HIV. Assay version v3.0 of immunoSEQ was used, and it was run at survey level. Method: immunoSEQ multiplex PCR; TCRdb's copy keeps in-frame clones and lacks some. This table has some 15,000 clones, nearly 80% appearing once. The sequencing here drew on unsorted PBMCs, taken just over 3.1 years after starting antiretroviral therapy. These receptors were obtained from a woman aged 40 to 49 with HIV.

This chain uses TRBV9 with TRBJ2-7; D remains unclear. Germline V gene data show CDR1 as SGDLS and CDR2 as YYNGEE. Trimming shortened V by 4 bases and J by 2 bases, and 10 bases separated the two germline ends. The CDR3 has 13 amino acids. CDR3 nucleotides: TGTGCCAGCAGCCCTAACCCTGCCTACGAGCAGTACTTC. This encodes CASSPNPAYEQYF.

V is TRBV7-2 and J is TRBJ2-1, with unresolved D. V lost 4 bases, J lost 4 bases, and 5 bases lay in between. There are 12 residues in the CDR3. Germline values: CDR1 SGHTA, CDR2 FQGNSA. The CDR3 loop reads CASSSMYNEQFF. The DNA of the CDR3 is TGTGCCAGCAGCTCGATGTACAATGAGCAGTTCTTC.

The chain recombines TRBV5-5 with TRBJ1-2; D uncertain. Trimming cost V 1 base and J 7 bases, with 8 bases left between them. CDR1 SGHKS and CDR2 YYEKEE come from the germline V gene (reference sequence). The CDR3 sequence is 12 residues long. For the CDR3, the DNA is TGTGCCAGCAGCTTGACCCAGTTTGGCTACACCTTC. It encodes CASSLTQFGYTF.

The CDR3 DNA reads TGTGCCAGCAGCTTAAATCCCGGGGGGACCCAGTACTTC. This encodes CASSLNPGGTQYF. V and J are TRBV7-9 and TRBJ2-5; D might be TRBD2 (6 bases). Germline V gene sequence: CDR1 SEHNR, CDR2 FQNEAQ (reference sequence). The CDR3 has 13 amino acids. V lost 2 bases and J lost 7, with 11 bases in between.

The table lists this clone with a few counts. The chain links TRBV15 to TRBJ1-5, with 9 bases that match TRBD1. The CDR3 is made up of 19 amino acids. Germline assignment: CDR1 LNHNV and CDR2 YYDKDF (reference sequence). The ends lost 0 bases at V and 3 bases at J; junction bases unmatched: 12. The CDR3 bases are TGTGCCACCAGCAGAGATTTGGGGGACAGGGACGGGACCAATCAGCCCCAGCATTTT. This encodes CATSRDLGDRDGTNQPQHF.

This chain uses TRBV5-8 with TRBJ2-3; 8 bases line up with TRBD2. The germline V gene encodes CDR1 SGHTS and CDR2 YDEGEE. The CDR3 runs 15 residues. V gave up 3 bases and J gave up 7 bases; unmatched junction bases: 10. CDR3 sequence (DNA): TGTGCCAGCAGCTGGGGCGGGGGGCCCGGGTATACGCAGTATTTT. Amino acid sequence: CASSWGGGPGYTQYF.

The chain combines TRBV5-1 with TRBJ2-7; weak D call: TRBD2 (6 bases). This CDR3 comprises 14 residues. The V gene lost 0 bases and the J gene lost 3 bases, with 10 bases spanning the gap. The germline V gene has CDR1 SGHRS and CDR2 YFSETQ. The chain's CDR3 is CASSLVPSDYEQYF. DNA of the CDR3: TGCGCCAGCAGCTTGGTCCCTAGCGACTACGAGCAGTACTTC.

This rearrangement joins TRBV5-5 to TRBJ1-4, with D perhaps matching TRBD1 (5 bases). Germline assignment: CDR1 SGHKS and CDR2 YYEKEE (reference sequence). This CDR3 has 14 residues. V lost 2 bases and J 2 bases, leaving 7 bases between the germline ends. The CDR3 DNA reads TGTGCCAGCAGCTTCAGGGTGACTAATGAAAAACTGTTTTTT. Translated: CASSFRVTNEKLFF.

This chain connects TRBV6-5 to TRBJ1-1; D gene unclear. Trimming pared 5 bases from V and 0 bases from J, leaving 7 bases between. This CDR3 is built from 13 residues. CDR1 is MNHEY, CDR2 SVGAGI, per germline. For the CDR3, the DNA is TGTGCCAGCAGTGTGGCCCTGAACACTGAAGCTTTCTTT. Translation: CASSVALNTEAFF.

The chain employs TRBV30 and TRBJ1-6; 9 bases agree with TRBD1. The ends lost 7 bases at V and 9 bases at J; junction bases unmatched: 13. Germline V gene sequence: CDR1 GTSNPN, CDR2 SVGIG (reference sequence). CDR3 length: 15 amino acids. CDR3 sequence reads: CAFMTGGSFGSPLHF. The CDR3 bases are TGTGCCTTCATGACAGGGGGGAGCTTTGGTTCACCCCTCCACTTT.

This rearrangement joins TRBV7-9 to TRBJ1-1, with unresolved D. The germline V gene encodes CDR1 SEHNR and CDR2 FQNEAQ (reference sequence). Trimming stripped 5 bases from V and 8 bases from J, with 12 bases between. The CDR3 consists of 12 residues. CDR3 bases: TGTGCCAGCAGCGTAGGACCGGGGGAAGCTTTCTTT. It codes for CASSVGPGEAFF.

The chain has TRBV6-1 and TRBJ1-1, with D possibly matching TRBD1 (5 bases). The CDR3 loop spans 15 amino acids. Trimming removed 4 bases from V and 1 base from J, with 13 bases in between. Per the germline V gene, CDR1 is MNHNS and CDR2 is SASEGT. This CDR3 reads CASSAREVGNTEAFF. CDR3 bases: TGTGCCAGCAGTGCCAGGGAGGTGGGGAACACTGAAGCTTTCTTT.

This sequence joins TRBV2 and TRBJ2-7; D call uncertain. The CDR3 spans 14 residues. CDR1 and CDR2 from the germline V gene are SNHLY and FYNNEI. Deletions cut 4 bases from V and 5 bases from J, with 15 bases between. In nucleotides, the CDR3 is TGTGCCAGCAGTGTGGAGTCGAGGTCCCACGAGCAGTACTTC. Residues: CASSVESRSHEQYF.

The chain couples TRBV7-9 to TRBJ2-1; 13 positions agree with TRBD2. CDR3 length equals 17 residues. Germline V lookup: CDR1 SEHNR, CDR2 FQNEAQ (reference sequence). V lost 1 base to trimming and J lost 5 bases; unmatched junction nucleotides: 5. CDR3: CASSLGLAGGPDNEQFF. The CDR3 DNA sequence: TGTGCCAGCAGCTTAGGACTAGCGGGGGGCCCCGACAATGAGCAGTTCTTC.

The chain is built from TRBV30 and TRBJ1-2; D ambiguous. The CDR3 contains 10 residues. Germline CDR1 reads GTSNPN; CDR2 reads SVGIG (reference sequence). V was clipped by 2 bases and J by 12 bases, with 10 bases between them. The CDR3 region is CAWSSGVHTF. Here the CDR3 DNA reads TGTGCCTGGAGTTCGGGTGTTCACACCTTC.

This clone was counted between two and nine times. This sequence joins TRBV7-9 and TRBJ1-1; 7 bases line up with TRBD1. V gave up 0 bases and J gave up 1 base; unmatched junction bases: 2. Germline V lookup: CDR1 SEHNR, CDR2 FQNEAQ (reference sequence). This CDR3 comprises 15 residues. CDR3 amino acids: CASSLARTGNTEAFF. DNA of the CDR3: TGTGCCAGCAGCTTAGCCCGGACAGGGAACACTGAAGCTTTCTTT.

The rearrangement links TRBV25-1 to TRBJ2-5; D might be TRBD2 (6 bases). From germline, CDR1 is MGHDK and CDR2 SYGVNS. Trimming removed 1 base at V and 6 bases at J, with 9 bases between. The CDR3 is 13 amino acids. The CDR3 loop is CASSEWEVKTQYF. CDR3 coding DNA: TGTGCCAGCAGTGAATGGGAGGTAAAGACCCAGTACTTC.

The genes are TRBV6-5 and TRBJ2-3; TRBD1 agrees at 8 bases. The ends lost 6 bases at V and 5 bases at J; junction bases unmatched: 4. Germline values: CDR1 MNHEY, CDR2 SVGAGI. The CDR3 extends over 13 amino acids. The CDR3 spells CASRDRVEDTQYF. CDR3 sequence (DNA): TGTGCCAGCAGGGACAGGGTTGAAGATACGCAGTATTTT.

The rearrangement uses TRBV27 and TRBJ2-7; 8 bases align to TRBD1. V shed 2 bases and J 3 bases; nucleotides not matched to a gene: 6. CDR1 MNHEY and CDR2 SMNVEV come from the germline V gene (reference sequence). This CDR3 comprises 15 residues. CDR3 protein: CASSLGQGVIYEQYF. The CDR3 coding sequence is TGTGCCAGCAGTTTAGGACAGGGCGTAATCTACGAGCAGTACTTC.

The chain is built from TRBV10-3 and TRBJ2-1; possibly TRBD1 or TRBD2 for D (6 bases each). The CDR3 is 14 amino acids. Trimming cost V 2 bases and J 7 bases, with 12 bases left between them. Germline loops: CDR1 ENHRY, CDR2 SYGVKD. The CDR3 DNA sequence: TGTGCCATCAGTGAGATCGGGGGCTCGAATGAGCAGTTCTTC. Its translation is CAISEIGGSNEQFF.

The chain couples TRBV25-1 to TRBJ2-5, with TRBD2 identical over 7 bases. V was clipped by 4 bases and J by 5 bases; unmatched bases: 7. The CDR3 has 14 amino acids. CDR1 and CDR2 (germline): MGHDK, SYGVNS. The CDR3 spells CASSAAGTTETQYF. The CDR3 nucleotides read TGTGCCAGCAGTGCAGCCGGGACTACGGAGACCCAGTACTTC.

This clone was detected once. The chain uses TRBV6-5 and TRBJ1-2; 7 nucleotides match TRBD1. The V gene's germline CDR1 is MNHEY and CDR2 SVGAGI. The CDR3 contains 14 residues. With 5 bases clipped from V and 4 bases from J, the junction kept 7 bases outside the gene matches. As DNA, the CDR3 is TGTGCCAGCAGTCCCGGGAGGGACAGCTATGGCTACACCTTC. Its protein product is CASSPGRDSYGYTF.

CDR3 amino acids: CASTFRDRQETQYF. The DNA of the CDR3 is TGTGCCAGCACTTTCCGGGACAGACAAGAGACCCAGTACTTC. The chain joins TRBV5-4 to TRBJ2-5; 7 bases agree with TRBD1. Germline V gene lookup returns CDR1 SGHNT and CDR2 YYREEE (reference sequence). The CDR3 is 14 amino acids. Trimming removed 6 bases from V and 2 bases from J; junction bases left unmatched: 7.

This chain links TRBV10-3 with TRBJ2-3; TRBD2 aligns across 10 bases. J lost 3 bases, V lost 11 bases, and 8 bases had no gene match. CDR3 length: 14 residues. Germline V CDR1 and CDR2: ENHRY, SYGVKD. CDR3 DNA: TGTGCCTCACGAGCGGGGGGGCCGACAGATACGCAGTATTTT. Translation: CASRAGGPTDTQYF.

The chain joins TRBV7-2 to TRBJ2-1, with 7 bases aligning to TRBD1. CDR3 size: 15 residues. With 1 base clipped from V and 2 bases from J, the junction kept 2 bases outside the gene matches. Germline lookup yields CDR1 SGHTA and CDR2 FQGNSA. In nucleotides, the CDR3 is TGTGCCAGCAGCTTAGAGGGGGCAGCCTACAATGAGCAGTTCTTC. Translated, it gives CASSLEGAAYNEQFF.

This chain links TRBV6-5 with TRBJ2-7; D not resolved. V was pared by 6 bases and J by 4 bases, with 7 bases between. Looked up from germline, CDR1 is MNHEY and CDR2 is SVGAGI. The CDR3 has 11 amino acids. This CDR3 is CASRNTYEQYF. CDR3 coding DNA: TGTGCCAGCAGAAACACTTACGAGCAGTACTTC.

The J gene is TRBJ1-1, the V gene TRBV10-1; D gene unclear. This CDR3 region has 14 residues. V shed 2 bases and J shed 6 bases, with 13 bases lying between them. CDR1 is WNHNN and CDR2 is SYGVQD in the germline V gene (reference sequence). The CDR3, as DNA: TGCGCCAGCAGTGAGCGTAGGACCTCCGCTGAAGCTTTCTTT. This sequence encodes CASSERRTSAEAFF.

This clone came up a few times. The chain combines TRBV2 with TRBJ1-1, with D maybe TRBD1 (6 bases). This CDR3 contains 15 residues. Germline CDR1 and CDR2: SNHLY and FYNNEI. The V end was cut by 6 bases, the J end by 3 bases, with 17 bases between. The DNA of the CDR3 is TGTGCCAGCAGACCACAGGGCTGGGGGGACACTGAAGCTTTCTTT. This translates into CASRPQGWGDTEAFF.

The genes are TRBV7-2 and TRBJ1-4; 7 bases map to TRBD1. V was clipped by 6 bases and J by 1 base; unmatched bases: 5. Germline CDR1 reads SGHTA; CDR2 reads FQGNSA. This CDR3 comprises 15 residues. CDR3 in DNA: TGTGCCAGCAGTCGGACAGGACTAACTAATGAAAAACTGTTTTTT. Translating gives CASSRTGLTNEKLFF.